This T cell receptor beta chain was sequenced during a study of OX40 agonist ivuxolimab in advanced cancers. Study-level background: Patients were treated with ivuxolimab, an agonistic anti-OX40 (CD134) antibody. Participants, approximately 83% male, averaged approximately 65 years of age, ranging from roughly 20 to 79. Study-wide points: CD4+ T cells averaged fewer expanded clones than CD8+ T cells. No antigen was identified for the clonally expanded peripheral T cells.

Concerning this clone: Its antigen is not known.

Trimming left V 2 bases short and J 6 bases short, with 7 bases between. This CDR3 spans 13 amino acids. CDR1 KGHSH and CDR2 LQKENI come from the germline V gene. Assay: immunoSEQ multiplex PCR; the TCRdb copy retains only in-frame clones and omits some. The sample lists roughly 41,000 clones, 88% occurring once. The starting material was CD4+ or CD8+ T cells sorted from blood, obtained in a trial of the OX40 agonist ivuxolimab. The chain joins TRBV18 to TRBJ1-4; perhaps TRBD1 as D (5 bases). This TCR was sampled from an adult with an advanced solid tumor such as melanoma, head and neck, liver or kidney cancer. Here the CDR3 reads CASSPAGYEKLFF. The CDR3 region has the DNA TGTGCCAGCTCACCAGCAGGGTATGAAAAACTGTTTTTT.